This is a list of T cell receptor beta chains from one sample in a study of low-dose radiotherapy and immunotherapy resistance in tumors. TCRdb re-called the reads through MiXCR, storing one row per CDR3 protein. The sample consists of about 60,000 distinct CDR3 sequences, 23% of them appearing once. This material consisted of PBMCs, taken after low-dose radiotherapy plus immunotherapy. All receptors come from a male donor with prostate cancer. CDR3s include the opening cysteine and the closing phenylalanine or tryptophan. A D gene is named only where the DNA matches it firmly. Only some rows state a clone size, as once, few, many or a class for expanded clones.

cdr3_length j_call clone_size d_call v_call cdr3_nt cdr3_aa
15 TRBJ1-2 NA NA TRBV15 TGTGCCACCAGCAGAGATCGGGGAATCTATGTGGGCTACACCTTC CATSRDRGIYVGYTF
17 TRBJ2-3 many TRBD2 TRBV7-2 TGTGCCAGCAGCCTAGCCCCTAGCGGGGGAAGCACAGATACGCAGTATTTT CASSLAPSGGSTDTQYF
15 TRBJ2-7 many TRBD1 TRBV5-4 TGTGCCAGCAGCCAAGGACAGGGGGTACGGTACGAGCAGTACTTC CASSQGQGVRYEQYF
15 TRBJ2-7 NA TRBD1 TRBV4-3 TGCGCCAGCAGGCCCTCTGGACAGGACGGATTACAGCAGTACTTC CASRPSGQDGLQQYF
12 TRBJ2-1 many TRBD2 TRBV29-1 TGCAGCGTTGTACTAGCGTACAATGAGCAGTTCTTC CSVVLAYNEQFF
15 TRBJ2-2 many TRBD1 TRBV9 TGTGCCAGCAGCGTAGACCCAGGGGGCACCGGGGAGCTGTTTTTT CASSVDPGGTGELFF
13 TRBJ1-1 many TRBD1 TRBV5-1 TGCGCCAGCTGTCGGGACAGAAACACTGAAGCTTTCTTT CASCRDRNTEAFF
15 TRBJ2-1 NA NA TRBV6-5 TGTGCCAGCAGAGGGGCGGGGGGACAGATCAATGAGCAGTTCTTC CASRGAGGQINEQFF
22 TRBJ2-2 many TRBD2 TRBV7-8 TGTGCCAGCAGCTTACCCAAGGGGGGCAATGGACTAGCGGGGGGAAACACCGGGGAGCTGTTTTTT CASSLPKGGNGLAGGNTGELFF
13 TRBJ2-1 NA NA TRBV5-1 TGCGCCAGCAGCTTGGACGCAAACAATGAGCAGTTCTTC CASSLDANNEQFF
15 TRBJ2-6 NA NA TRBV29-1 TGCAGCGTCTCCGAAGGGGGCTCTGGGGCCAACGTCCTGACTTTC CSVSEGGSGANVLTF
15 TRBJ2-3 many NA TRBV6-6 TGTGCCAGCAGTTACTTAGGGACGGATAGGGATACGCAGTATTTT CASSYLGTDRDTQYF
15 TRBJ2-2 many TRBD1 TRBV19 TGTGCCAGTAAAGGGACAGCCAGGAACACCGGGGAGCTGTTTTTT CASKGTARNTGELFF
15 TRBJ2-7 many NA TRBV28 TGTGCCAGCAGTTTATCTCCAGGGTCTACCTACGAGCAGTACTTC CASSLSPGSTYEQYF
14 TRBJ2-5 NA NA TRBV3-1 TGTGCCAGCAGCCAAGATTGGGGGAAGGAGACCCAGTACTTC CASSQDWGKETQYF
14 TRBJ1-2 NA NA TRBV28 TGTGCCAGCAGTTCTACGACAGCTAACTATGGCTACACCTTC CASSSTTANYGYTF
15 TRBJ1-5 once NA TRBV19 TGTGCCAGTAGTGCGAACACAGGTAGCAATCAGCCCCAGCATTTT CASSANTGSNQPQHF
13 TRBJ1-2 many NA TRBV6-2/TRBV6-3 TGTGCCAGCAGTACGGGACACGGCTATGGCTACACCTTC CASSTGHGYGYTF
14 TRBJ1-1 many TRBD1 TRBV6-1 TGTGCCAGCAGTGATTCAGGGGGCAAGACTGAAGCTTTCTTT CASSDSGGKTEAFF
16 TRBJ2-5 NA TRBD2 TRBV5-6 TGTGCCAGCAGCTTGGAACGCGGGAGGGCCCGAGAGACCCAGTACTTC CASSLERGRARETQYF
15 TRBJ2-7 many NA TRBV7-7 TGTGCTAGCAGCTGGGAGAGATTCAAAAATTACGAGCAGTACTTC CASSWERFKNYEQYF
14 TRBJ1-6 many NA TRBV4-3 TGCGCCAGCAGCCAAGAGGGAGGTAATTCACCCCTCCACTTT CASSQEGGNSPLHF
15 TRBJ2-7 many NA TRBV6-5 TGTGCCAGCAGTACGCGGACAGCGAGCTCCTACGAGCAGTACTTC CASSTRTASSYEQYF
14 TRBJ2-2 many NA TRBV11-3 TGTGCCAGCAGCTTCGTGTCGAACACCGGGGAGCTGTTTTTT CASSFVSNTGELFF
15 TRBJ1-2 NA NA TRBV5-1 TGCGCCAGCAGCTTGGGCTCCATAGCTAACTATGGCTACACCTTC CASSLGSIANYGYTF
20 TRBJ1-5 many TRBD1 TRBV9 TGTGCCAGCAGCGTGGTGCCCGGGACAGGGGGCCCGTTTAGCAATCAGCCCCAGCATTTT CASSVVPGTGGPFSNQPQHF
15 TRBJ2-7 many NA TRBV11-2 TGTGCCAGCAGCTTAGAGCGTAGCGCTGGGTACGAGCAGTACTTC CASSLERSAGYEQYF
15 TRBJ2-2 NA NA TRBV7-3 TGTGCCAGCAGCTTCACCGGGACCGGGACCGGGGAGCTGTTTTTT CASSFTGTGTGELFF
15 TRBJ1-5 NA NA TRBV28 TGTGCCAGCAGTTTCTTGGGAGGAGGCAATCAGCCCCAGCATTTT CASSFLGGGNQPQHF
18 TRBJ1-4 many NA TRBV15 TGTGCCACCAGCAGAGATCTAGGCAGGGCCACAACTAATGAAAAACTGTTTTTT CATSRDLGRATTNEKLFF
17 TRBJ2-1 many NA TRBV4-3 TGCGCCAGCAGCCAAGATCAAGTGGGTAGCTCCTACAATGAGCAGTTCTTC CASSQDQVGSSYNEQFF
20 TRBJ2-4 many NA TRBV7-2 TGTGCCAGCAGCTTAGTATCAGTTCCCCGGACAGACTTAGCCAAAAACATTCAGTACTTC CASSLVSVPRTDLAKNIQYF
12 TRBJ1-1 NA NA TRBV20-1 TGCAGTGCTAGATCTGGAAACACTGAAGCTTTCTTT CSARSGNTEAFF
15 TRBJ2-1 few TRBD2 TRBV5-1 TGCGCCAGCAGAACATTAGCGGGGAGCAACAATGAGCAGTTCTTC CASRTLAGSNNEQFF
12 TRBJ2-1 few NA TRBV5-1 TGCGCCAGCAGCTTGAGATCGAGTGAGCAGTTCTTC CASSLRSSEQFF
13 TRBJ1-2 many NA TRBV5-5 TGTGCCAGCAGCGTGGACAGTCACTATGGCTACACCTTC CASSVDSHYGYTF
15 TRBJ1-1 many TRBD1 TRBV7-2 TGTGCCAGCAGCCAAAGGGACAGCTTGAACACTGAAGCTTTCTTT CASSQRDSLNTEAFF
16 TRBJ2-7 many TRBD1 TRBV20-1 TGCAGTGCTAGCCTCAGGGGGCAAAGTTCATCCTACGAGCAGTACTTC CSASLRGQSSSYEQYF
15 TRBJ1-1 many NA TRBV7-9 TGTGCCAGCAGCTTAGGGATGGGCGGGCACACTGAAGCTTTCTTT CASSLGMGGHTEAFF
14 TRBJ2-2 many TRBD2 TRBV29-1 TGCAGCGCAAAGCCTGGGGGGGACACCGGGGAGCTGTTTTTT CSAKPGGDTGELFF
16 TRBJ1-2 many NA TRBV6-1 TGTGCCAGCAGTGAACAAAGAGGTACAGTAAACTATGGCTACACCTTC CASSEQRGTVNYGYTF
17 TRBJ2-3 many TRBD2 TRBV9 TGTGCCAGCAGCATGACTAGCGGGGCAACGGGTACAGATACGCAGTATTTT CASSMTSGATGTDTQYF
15 TRBJ1-6 many NA TRBV20-1 TGCAGTGCTAGAGCAAGTAAACATACCAATTCACCCCTCCACTTT CSARASKHTNSPLHF